This T cell receptor (beta chain) is drawn from a study of cytomegalovirus exposure and HLA in healthy donors. Trimming cost V 4 bases and J 5 bases, with 21 bases left between them. Germline V lookup: CDR1 SGDLS, CDR2 YYNGEE. The CDR3 is 16 amino acids. Researchers ran the PCR with 60 Vbeta and 13 Jbeta primers. Libraries were prepared by immunoSEQ multiplex PCR; TCRdb keeps only in-frame clonotypes and omits some of them. The data hold some 98,000 clones, with 55% to 75% observed a single time. V is TRBV9 and J is TRBJ2-5; TRBD2 might be the D (7 bases). The receptor was isolated from a man in his forties or fifties in good health and CMV-seronegative. Sequencing used PBMCs. This CDR3 is CASSPRRAGASETQYF. Written as DNA, the CDR3 is TGTGCCAGCAGCCCCCGTAGGGCGGGGGCTTCGGAGACCCAGTACTTC.